Sequencing of this TCR beta chain was carried out in a study of identical twins (dated by TCRdb to the mid-2010s). For the study in its entirety: To test whether fetal clonotypes persist, this study deep-sequenced TCR alpha and beta repertoires from monozygotic twins, from unrelated adults of various ages, and from cord blood. To rule out contamination, the twin experiments were replicated at different times with different library preparation protocols.

On the study overall, not on this receptor specifically: A weaker excess of twin sharing was found in beta out-of-frame sequences because the signal-to-noise ratio was lowered by fewer shared sequences. Out-of-frame TCR alpha sharing in monozygotic twins was systematically underestimated by recombination models, whereas sharing between unrelated individuals was in agreement with the recombination models. Fewer insertions were carried by abundant cord blood beta clonotypes; a weaker similar trend was observed in young adult naive repertoires, while no such trend was observed in memory repertoires. Because the same donors could not be followed over many years, the conclusions relied on cross-sectional statistical analysis. Compared with coincidental sharing between unrelated individuals, out-of-frame TCR alpha sequences shared between twins showed an excess of sequences with low generation probability. Zero-insertion analyses could be partly confounded by invariant T cells such as MAIT and iNKT, although diverse VJ usage argued against such confounding for most clonotypes.

Library method: 5' RACE. TCRdb shows the sequencer as Illumina HiSeq 2000. A universal primer binding site was added through template switching, and the final cDNA carried a unique molecular identifier so that TCR cDNA molecules could be counted accurately. Specific primers in the conserved constant-segment region were used to synthesize first-strand cDNA for TCR alpha and beta chains. To control for contamination, every cDNA library was double barcoded, receiving both a SMART-Mk sample barcode and Illumina barcodes. Two successive PCR steps introduced TruSeq adapter sequences along with Illumina sample barcodes. TCR alpha and beta cDNA libraries were sequenced on the Illumina HiSeq platform with custom primers. The authors processed their data as follows. Unique molecular identifiers were extracted from raw reads with MiGEC, and CDR3 positions were determined with MiXCR. Recombination models were inferred per individual with the repgenHMM and IGoR tools using an EM algorithm. The analysis of shared clonotypes was done with the tcR package in R, with sharing normalized by the product of cloneset sizes. To study raw recombination free of thymic and clonal selection effects, out-of-frame nonproductive sequences were analyzed. TCRdb trimmed the raw reads at Q25, called clones with MiXCR and kept productive beta chains. Rows merge per CDR3 protein into single entries with the most common DNA and genes. None of the V and J calls come from the authors' own analysis; TCRdb made them. This sample comprises some 690,000 distinct CDR3 sequences, 20% to 25% of them detected only once. Jointly, the top ten make up 4% to 5.5% of the sample.

Worth noting for this clonotype: Its binding antigen is unknown. Base quality data are lacking; no much larger clone is found one base away.

The CDR3 covers 12 residues, taking in both the cysteine and the phenylalanine. Solely the CDR3 DNA is kept, with 36 bases framed from the first base. V sheds 2 bases and J sheds 4 bases, leaving 9 bases between their ends. CDR1 and CDR2 were assigned from the germline V gene (reference sequence) as DFQATT and SNEGSKA. All donors were healthy Caucasians. The twin cohort comprised three pairs of female monozygotic twins, all aged about 18 to 30 years. The RNA used for TCR libraries was isolated from peripheral blood mononuclear cells. These data are also associated with another study on T cells expressing NK-cell markers. Taken from the second paper: Seven or eight donors provided sorted CD3+CD56+NKG2C+, CD3+CD56+NKG2C- and CD3+CD56-NKG2C+ T-cell subsets, whose TCR beta-chain repertoires were profiled. Of the eight sequenced donors, seven were found to be HCMV-seropositive and one was found to be HCMV-seronegative. To restrict sorting to alphabetaTCR-expressing T cells, an anti-gammadeltaTCR antibody was added in several experiments. In six donors, the dominant CD3+CD56+NKG2C+ clonotypes ranked among the top 10 CD8+ clonotypes, making up 1.0-7.0% of CD8+ T cells. Those dominant clonotypes were again the most abundant among CD3+CD56-NKG2C+ cells in a few donors, at roughly 25-60.1%. It remained unclear whether the expanded NKG2C-expressing T cell clones were specific for HCMV antigens. All eight donors whose samples were sequenced were randomly selected healthy volunteers, three of them men and five women. HCMV-specific IgG was detected in serum with a commercial ELISA kit to determine HCMV serostatus. For a handful of donors, bulk peripheral blood T-cell repertoires were also sequenced from unsorted PBMC. Reads were demultiplexed and grouped by UMI with MIGEC, and clonotypes were assembled and quantified with MiTCR. To exclude erroneous sequences, only TCR cDNA sequences supported by at least two reads were retained. The tcR package was used for downstream repertoire analysis, with clonotypes matched between fractions based on CDR3 nucleotide sequence plus V segment. Antigen specificity was annotated against VDJdb with VDJmatch, allowing one amino acid substitution in CDR3.

The sequencing input was PBMCs. The receptor's source is a woman between 18 and 30 years old in good health. This sequence uses TRBV20-1 and TRBJ2-7; no D gene call is confident. The bases read TGCAGTGCTAGATGGCAGCAATACGAGCAGTACTTC. It is translated as CSARWQQYEQYF.